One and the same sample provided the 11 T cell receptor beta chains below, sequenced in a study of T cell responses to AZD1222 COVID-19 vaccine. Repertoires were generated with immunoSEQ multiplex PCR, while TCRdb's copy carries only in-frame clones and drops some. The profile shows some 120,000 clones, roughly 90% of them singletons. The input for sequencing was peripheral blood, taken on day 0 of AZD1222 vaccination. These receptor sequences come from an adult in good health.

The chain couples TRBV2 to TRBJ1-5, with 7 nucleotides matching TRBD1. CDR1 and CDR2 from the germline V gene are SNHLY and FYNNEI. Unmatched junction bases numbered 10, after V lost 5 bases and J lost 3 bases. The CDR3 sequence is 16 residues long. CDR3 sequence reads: CASSYAQGVYNQPQHF. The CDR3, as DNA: TGTGCCAGCAGTTACGCTCAGGGGGTTTACAATCAGCCCCAGCATTTT.

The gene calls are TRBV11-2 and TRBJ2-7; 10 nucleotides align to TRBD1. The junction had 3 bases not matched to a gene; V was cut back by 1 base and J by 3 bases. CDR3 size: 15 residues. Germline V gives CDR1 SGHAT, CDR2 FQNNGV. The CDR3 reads CASSLVGTGVYEQYF. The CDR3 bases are TGTGCCAGCAGCTTAGTTGGGACAGGGGTCTACGAGCAGTACTTC.

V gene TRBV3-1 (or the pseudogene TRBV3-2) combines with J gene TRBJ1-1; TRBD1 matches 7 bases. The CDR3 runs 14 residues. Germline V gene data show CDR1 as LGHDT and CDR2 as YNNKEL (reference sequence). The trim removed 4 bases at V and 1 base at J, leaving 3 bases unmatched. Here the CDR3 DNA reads TGTGCCAGCAGCCGGGACAGCCGGAACACTGAAGCTTTCTTT. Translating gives CASSRDSRNTEAFF.

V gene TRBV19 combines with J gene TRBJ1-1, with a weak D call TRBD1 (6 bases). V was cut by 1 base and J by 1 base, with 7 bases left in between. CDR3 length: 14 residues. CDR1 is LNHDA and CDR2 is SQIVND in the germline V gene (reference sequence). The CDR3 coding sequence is TGTGCCAGTAGTATAGGGACAGCGAACACTGAAGCTTTCTTT. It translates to CASSIGTANTEAFF.

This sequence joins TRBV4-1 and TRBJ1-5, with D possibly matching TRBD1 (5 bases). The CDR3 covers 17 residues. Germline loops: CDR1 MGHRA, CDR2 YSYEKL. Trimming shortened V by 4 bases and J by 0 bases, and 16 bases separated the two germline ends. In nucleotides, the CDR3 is TGCGCCAGCAGCCGAAAAGGGTCGGGGGATAGCAATCAGCCCCAGCATTTT. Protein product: CASSRKGSGDSNQPQHF.

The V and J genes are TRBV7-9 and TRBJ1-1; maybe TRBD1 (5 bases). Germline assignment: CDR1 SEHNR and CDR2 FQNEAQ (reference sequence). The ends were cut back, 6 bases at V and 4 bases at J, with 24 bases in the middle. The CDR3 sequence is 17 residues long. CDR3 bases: TGTGCCAGCAGTACCCCGGCAGGCGGGGGGAGGAGCACTGAAGCTTTCTTT. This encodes CASSTPAGGGRSTEAFF.

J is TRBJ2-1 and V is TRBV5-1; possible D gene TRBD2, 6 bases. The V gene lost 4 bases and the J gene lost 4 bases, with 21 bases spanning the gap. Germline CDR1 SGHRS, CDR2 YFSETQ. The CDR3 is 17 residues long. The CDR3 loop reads CASSREPGLYSYNEQFF. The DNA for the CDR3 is TGCGCCAGCAGCAGAGAACCGGGACTCTACTCTTACAATGAGCAGTTCTTC.

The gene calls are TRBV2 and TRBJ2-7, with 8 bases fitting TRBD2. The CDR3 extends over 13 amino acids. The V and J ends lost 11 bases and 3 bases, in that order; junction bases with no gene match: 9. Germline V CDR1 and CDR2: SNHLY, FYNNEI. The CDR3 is CARRLANSYEQYF. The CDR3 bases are TGTGCCCGACGACTAGCGAATAGCTACGAGCAGTACTTC.

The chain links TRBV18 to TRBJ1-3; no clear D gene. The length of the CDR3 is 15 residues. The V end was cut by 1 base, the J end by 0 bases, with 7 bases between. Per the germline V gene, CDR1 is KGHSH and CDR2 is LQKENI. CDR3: CASSPRQSSGNTIYF. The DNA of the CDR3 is TGTGCCAGCTCACCACGGCAGTCCTCTGGAAACACCATATATTTT.

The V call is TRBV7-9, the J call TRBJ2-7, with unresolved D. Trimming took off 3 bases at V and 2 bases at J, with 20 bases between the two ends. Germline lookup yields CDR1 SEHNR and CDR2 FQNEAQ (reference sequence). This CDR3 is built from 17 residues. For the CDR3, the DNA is TGTGCCAGCAGCTTGCTCAGCCCGCGAGGAATTCCCTACGAGCAGTACTTC. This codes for CASSLLSPRGIPYEQYF.

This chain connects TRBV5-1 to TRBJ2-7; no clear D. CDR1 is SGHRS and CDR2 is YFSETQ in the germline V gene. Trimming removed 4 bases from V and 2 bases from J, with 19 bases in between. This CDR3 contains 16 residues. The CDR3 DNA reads TGCGCCAGCAGCCACTCCCTCCAAGACTTCCCCTACGAGCAGTACTTC. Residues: CASSHSLQDFPYEQYF.